This T cell receptor (beta chain) was sequenced for a study of PD-L1 blockade in urothelial cancer. Study at large: Analyses were performed on blood at 3 weeks after treatment start (the second dose) and at 6 weeks.

All patients carried locally advanced or metastatic urothelial carcinoma. Germline lookup yields CDR1 KGHSH and CDR2 LQKENI. With V trimmed by 5 bases and J by 8 bases, 13 bases remained unmatched. CDR3 length equals 15 residues. Data came from immunoSEQ multiplex PCR; TCRdb stores just in-frame clones and leaves some out. The data hold about 43,000 clones, with approximately 90% observed a single time. The TCR originated in a woman aged 55-69 years with urothelial cancer. The gene calls are TRBV18 and TRBJ1-2; 8 bases agree with TRBD1. This material consisted of PBMCs, taken around atezolizumab (anti-PD-L1) treatment. CDR3 amino acids: CASSSTTGEADGYTF. CDR3 nucleotide sequence: TGTGCCAGCTCATCTACGACAGGGGAGGCTGACGGCTACACCTTC.